These 5 T cell receptor beta chains came from one sample sequenced in a study of Graves' ophthalmopathy and Graves' hyperthyroidism. TCR beta CDR3 regions were amplified from RNA transcripts. After a first-round RT-PCR with HTBI primers, a second-round multiplex PCR was run. Each CDR3 protein is one row after TCRdb ran MiXCR on the multiplex PCR reads. The profile shows some 1.1 million distinct CDR3 sequences, about 36% of them singletons. The specimen sequenced was peripheral blood or thyroid tissue (not recorded which). The receptors were gathered from an adult man with Graves' hyperthyroidism.

With regard to this clonotype: Given a much more abundant clone one base away, this may be a read error. The rearrangement uses TRBV19 and TRBJ1-5; D not certain. The germline CDR1 and CDR2 sequences are LNHDA and SQIVND (reference sequence). The CDR3 spans 15 residues. In DNA form, the CDR3 reads TGTGCCAGTAGACCCGCAGTCACCAGCAATCAGCCCCGGCATTTT. Protein: CASRPAVTSNQPRHF. The full variable domain, with the rest looked up from reference TRBV19 and TRBJ1-5, is DGGITQSPKYLFRKEGQNVTLSCEQNLNHDAMYWYRQDPGQGLRLIYYSQIVNDFQKGDIAEGYSVSREKKESFPLTVTSAQKNPTAFYLCASRPAVTSNQPRHFGDGTRLSIL.

This clonotype was counted a few times. This sequence joins TRBV7-9 and TRBJ1-1; 7 bases map to TRBD1. V lost 4 bases, J lost 0 bases, and 20 bases stayed unmatched. The CDR3 is 20 amino acids. CDR1 and CDR2 (germline): SEHNR, FQNEAQ (reference sequence). As DNA, the CDR3 is TGTGCCAGCAGCTCTATTGCACCCTGGGTACAGGGGAGGGTGAACACTGAAGCTTTCTTT. Protein: CASSSIAPWVQGRVNTEAFF.

For this clonotype: Germline and junction disagree at one end, which may indicate a read error. The J gene is TRBJ1-2, the V gene TRBV7-8; a weak D match, TRBD1 (6 bases). The CDR3 totals 15 residues. The germline V gene has CDR1 SGHVS and CDR2 FQNEAQ. CDR3 sequence reads: CASSPARGYPYGYTF. Here the CDR3 DNA reads TGCGCCAGCAGCCCAGCCAGGGGATATCCCTATGGCTACACCTTC.

Only a few counts were recorded for this clonotype. CDR3 sequence: CASSQVTDRASYTF. The DNA for the CDR3 is TGTGCCAGCAGCCAAGTGACAGACAGGGCGAGCTACACCTTC. The chain is built from TRBV14 and TRBJ1-2; 7 nucleotides align to TRBD1. V lost 1 base and J lost 9; bases outside the gene matches: 8. Germline CDR1 is SGHDN and CDR2 is FVKESK. The length of the CDR3 is 14 residues.

The chain has TRBV16 and TRBJ2-7, with D possibly matching TRBD1 (6 bases). V was trimmed by 2 bases and J by 2 bases, leaving 10 bases between them. CDR1 and CDR2 from the germline V gene are KGHSY and FQNENV. The CDR3 is 14 amino acids. This chain's CDR3 is CASSQQPGAYEQYF. The CDR3 region has the DNA TGTGCCAGCAGCCAACAACCAGGGGCCTACGAGCAGTACTTC.